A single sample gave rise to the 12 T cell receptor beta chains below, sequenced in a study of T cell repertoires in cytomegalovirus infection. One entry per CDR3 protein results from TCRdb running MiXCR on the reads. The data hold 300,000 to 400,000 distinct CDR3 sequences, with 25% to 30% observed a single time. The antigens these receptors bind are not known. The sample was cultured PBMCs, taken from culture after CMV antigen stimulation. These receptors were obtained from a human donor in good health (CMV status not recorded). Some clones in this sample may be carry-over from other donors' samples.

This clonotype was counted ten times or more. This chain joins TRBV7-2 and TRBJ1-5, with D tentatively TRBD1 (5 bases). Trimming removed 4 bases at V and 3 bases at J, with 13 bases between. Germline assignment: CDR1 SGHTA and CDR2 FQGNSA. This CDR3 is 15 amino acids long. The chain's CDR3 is CASSWRGGINQPQHF. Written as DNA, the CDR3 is TGTGCCAGCAGCTGGCGGGGGGGAATCAATCAGCCCCAGCATTTT.

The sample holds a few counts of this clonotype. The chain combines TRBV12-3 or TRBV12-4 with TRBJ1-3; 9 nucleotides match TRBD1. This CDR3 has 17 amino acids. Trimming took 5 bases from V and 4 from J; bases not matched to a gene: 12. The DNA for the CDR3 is TGTGCCAGCAGTGAAGGCACAGGGGGCAGGAAAGGAAACACCATATATTTT. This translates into CASSEGTGGRKGNTIYF.

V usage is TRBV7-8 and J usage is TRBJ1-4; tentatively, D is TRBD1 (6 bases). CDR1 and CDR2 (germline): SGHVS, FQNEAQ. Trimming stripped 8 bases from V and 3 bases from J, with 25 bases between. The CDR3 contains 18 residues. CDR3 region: CASYRHRAIFRPNEKLFF. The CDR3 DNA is TGTGCCAGCTATCGGCACAGGGCGATCTTCCGTCCTAATGAAAAACTGTTTTTT. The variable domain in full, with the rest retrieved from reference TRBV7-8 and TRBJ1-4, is GAGVSQSPRYKVAKRGQDVALRCDPISGHVSLFWYQQALGQGPEFLTYFQNEAQLDKSGLPSDRFFAERPEGSVSTLKIQRTQQEDSAVYLCASYRHRAIFRPNEKLFFGSGTQLSVL.

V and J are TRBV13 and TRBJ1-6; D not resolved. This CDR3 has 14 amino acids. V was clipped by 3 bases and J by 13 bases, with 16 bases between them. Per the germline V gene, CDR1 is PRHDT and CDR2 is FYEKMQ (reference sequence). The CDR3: CASSFSLLSGPLHF. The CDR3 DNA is TGTGCCAGCAGCTTTTCTCTCCTTTCCGGTCCCCTCCACTTT.

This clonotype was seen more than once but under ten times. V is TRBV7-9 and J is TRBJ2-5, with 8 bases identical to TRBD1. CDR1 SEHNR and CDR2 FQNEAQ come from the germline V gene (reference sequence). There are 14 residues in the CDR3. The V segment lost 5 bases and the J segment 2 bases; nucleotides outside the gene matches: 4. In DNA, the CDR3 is TGTGCCAGCAGCAAGACAGGGGAGCAAGAGACCCAGTACTTC. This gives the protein CASSKTGEQETQYF. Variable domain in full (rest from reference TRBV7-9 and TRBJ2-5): DTGVSQNPRHKITKRGQNVTFRCDPISEHNRLYWYRQTLGQGPEFLTYFQNEAQLEKSRLLSDRFSAERPKGSFSTLEIQRTEQGDSAMYLCASSKTGEQETQYFGPGTRLLVL.

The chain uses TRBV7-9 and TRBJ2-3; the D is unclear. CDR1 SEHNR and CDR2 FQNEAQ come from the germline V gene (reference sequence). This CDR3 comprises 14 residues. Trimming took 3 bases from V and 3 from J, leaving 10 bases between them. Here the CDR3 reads CASSFLDETDTQYF. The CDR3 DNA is TGTGCCAGCAGCTTCTTGGACGAGACAGATACGCAGTATTTT.

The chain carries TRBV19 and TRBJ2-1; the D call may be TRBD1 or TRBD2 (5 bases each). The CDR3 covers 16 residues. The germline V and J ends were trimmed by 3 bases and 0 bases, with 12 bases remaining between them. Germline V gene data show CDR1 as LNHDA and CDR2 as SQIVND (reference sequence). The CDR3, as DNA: TGTGCCAGTAGTATCAGGGAACGGGGCTCCTACAATGAGCAGTTCTTC. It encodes CASSIRERGSYNEQFF.

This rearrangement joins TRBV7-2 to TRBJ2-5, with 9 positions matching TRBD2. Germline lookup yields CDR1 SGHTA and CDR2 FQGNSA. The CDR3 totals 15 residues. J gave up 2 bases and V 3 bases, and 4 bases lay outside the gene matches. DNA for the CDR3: TGTGCCAGCAGCTTCCGACTAGCGGAGCAAGAGACCCAGTACTTC. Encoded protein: CASSFRLAEQETQYF.

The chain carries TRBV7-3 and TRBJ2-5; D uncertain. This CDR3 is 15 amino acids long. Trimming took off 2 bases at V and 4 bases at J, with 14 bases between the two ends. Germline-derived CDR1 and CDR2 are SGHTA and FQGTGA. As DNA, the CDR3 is TGTGCCAGCAGCTTAGTTCTGGAACGGGTAGAGACCCAGTACTTC. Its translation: CASSLVLERVETQYF.

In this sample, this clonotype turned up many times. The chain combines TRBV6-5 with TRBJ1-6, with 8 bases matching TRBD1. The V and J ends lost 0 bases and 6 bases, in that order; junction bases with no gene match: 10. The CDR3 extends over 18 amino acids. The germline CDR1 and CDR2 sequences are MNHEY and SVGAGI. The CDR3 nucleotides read TGTGCCAGCAGTTACTCGCGGACAGGGACACTGGGTAATTCACCCCTCCACTTT. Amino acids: CASSYSRTGTLGNSPLHF.

The CDR3 is CASSQDLAALSYNEQFF. The CDR3, as DNA: TGTGCCAGCAGCCAAGACCTAGCGGCCCTCTCCTACAATGAGCAGTTCTTC. The chain joins TRBV4-2 to TRBJ2-1; TRBD2 matches at 7 bases. The CDR3 is made up of 17 amino acids. In germline, CDR1 is LGHNA, CDR2 YNFKEQ. V was pared by 0 bases and J by 0 bases, with 5 bases of the junction left unmatched.

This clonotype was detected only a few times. Written as DNA, the CDR3 is TGTGCCAGCGCGTCGGGACAGAGAAATTCACCCCTCCACTTT. Its translation: CASASGQRNSPLHF. The chain uses TRBV2 and TRBJ1-6; 7 bases line up with TRBD1. Germline V gives CDR1 SNHLY, CDR2 FYNNEI. The V gene end was trimmed by 8 bases and the J gene end by 7 bases; junction bases not matched to a gene: 8. The length of the CDR3 is 14 residues.